The following is a TCR beta chain sequence with its context. Its antigen remains unidentified. CDR3 length equals 14 residues. Germline CDR1 is SGHRS and CDR2 is YFSETQ. V dropped 3 bases and J dropped 2 bases, with 10 bases sitting between them. This record comes from a study of beta chain features in type 1 diabetes. One heparinised blood draw averaging around 100 mL was given by each donor. Central memory, naive, regulatory and stem cell-like memory CD4+ cells were sorted by CD45RO/CCR7/CD25/CD127/CD95/CD27. Points from the study as a whole: Any HLA effect on TCRB rearrangement was left unresolved by small sub-analyses. The study found moderately but significantly shorter TCRB CDR3s in all four CD4+ subsets of Type 1 diabetes patients.

All of the isolated RNA was reverse transcribed, so expressed TCRB transcripts were sequenced. Read counts averaged roughly 4 million for samples of naive, central memory and regulatory T cells. Assay used: immunoSEQ multiplex PCR; TCRdb lists only in-frame clones, some missing. The data show more than 200,000 clones, with 16% seen just once and less than 0.09% held by the top ten. The clonotype comes from a man aged 25 to 40 with type 1 diabetes. The sequenced sample was naive CD4+ T cells from blood. The chain uses TRBV5-1 and TRBJ2-3, with D perhaps matching TRBD1 or TRBD2 (5 bases each). The DNA of the CDR3 is TGCGCCAGCAGCTGGGACCTACCCACAGATACGCAGTATTTT. Translation: CASSWDLPTDTQYF. The variable domain in full, completed from reference TRBV5-1 and TRBJ2-3, reads KAGVTQTPRYLIKTRGQQVTLSCSPISGHRSVSWYQQTPGQGLQFLFEYFSETQRNKGNFPGRFSGRQFSNSRSEMNVSTLELGDSALYLCASSWDLPTDTQYFGPGTRLTVL.